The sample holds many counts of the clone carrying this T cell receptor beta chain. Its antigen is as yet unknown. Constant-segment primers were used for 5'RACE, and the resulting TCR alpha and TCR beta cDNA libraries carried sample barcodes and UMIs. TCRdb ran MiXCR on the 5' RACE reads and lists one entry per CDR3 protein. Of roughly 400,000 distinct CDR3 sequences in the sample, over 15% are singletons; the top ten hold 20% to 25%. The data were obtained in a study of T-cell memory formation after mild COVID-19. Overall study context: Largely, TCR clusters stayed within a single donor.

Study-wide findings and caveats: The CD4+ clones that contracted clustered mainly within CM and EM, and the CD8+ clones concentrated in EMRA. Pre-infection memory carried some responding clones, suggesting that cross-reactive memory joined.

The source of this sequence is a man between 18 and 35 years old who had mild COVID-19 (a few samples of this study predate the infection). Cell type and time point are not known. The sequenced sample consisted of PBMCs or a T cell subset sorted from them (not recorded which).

In nucleotides, the CDR3 is TGCGCCAGCAGCCCTAGGGGGGGTAGCACAGATACGCAGTATTTT. Its protein product is CASSPRGGSTDTQYF. The V and J genes are TRBV4-3 and TRBJ2-3; possible D gene TRBD2, 7 bases. This CDR3 is 15 amino acids long. V was pared by 4 bases and J by 0 bases, with 11 bases between. CDR1 is LGHNA, CDR2 YSLEER, per germline.